This T cell receptor beta chain was observed in a study of PD-L1 blockade in urothelial cancer (dated by TCRdb to 2016 to 2017). About the investigation overall: Every patient began therapy in 2014 and was given atezolizumab 1,200 mg intravenously every 3 weeks. About 85% of the 29 patients were males with bladder-origin urothelial cancer, and about 65% of the roughly 30 reported a prior smoking history. Patients had an ECOG performance status of 0 or 1 and had received between 0 and 3 prior chemotherapy regimens. Blood samples were analyzed 3 weeks after the start of treatment (second dose) and 6 weeks after the start of treatment. A median of 141,255 T cells and roughly 80,000 unique TCRs was obtained from blood samples, and a median clonality of approximately 0.08 was observed. Somatic, immune and clinical correlates of response to PD-L1 blockade with atezolizumab in urothelial cancer were the focus of an exploratory multi-omic analysis. Pretreatment tumor samples, along with matched peripheral blood collected serially before and after atezolizumab treatment, underwent TCR sequencing. Durable clinical benefit meant progression-free survival longer than 6 months, and TCR features were also tested against progression-free and overall survival. Whole exome sequencing and RNA sequencing of pretreatment tumors were performed alongside TCR sequencing in the same patients. Durable clinical benefit was achieved by nine patients but not by the remaining 20. Pretreatment blood TCR-seq was available for around 29 patients, at least one posttreatment blood collection was obtained for roughly 24 patients, and tumor TCR-seq was available for roughly 24 patients. Broader findings and caveats from the paper: A pretreatment peripheral blood TCR clonality below the median was linked to improved progression-free and overall survival. Because of the small sample size (n ≈ 30) and the many exploratory analyses performed, the results are intended to be regarded as hypothesis-generating. Patients with durable benefit showed greater expansion of tumor-associated TCR clones in peripheral blood 3 weeks after starting treatment (n ≈ 23, p = 0.022).

As regards this clone: Its target antigen remains unknown. One base away there is no much larger clone; base qualities are not given.

The cohort comprised fewer than 35 patients with locally advanced or metastatic urothelial carcinoma treated at Memorial Sloan Kettering on a trial protocol. Peripheral blood mononuclear cells were collected pretreatment and during treatment, with between 1 and 8 total time points obtained per patient. The Qiagen DNeasy Blood extraction kit was used to purify genomic DNA from total PBMCs and tumor samples. PBMCs were collected pretreatment and during treatment, and were isolated and stored as previously described. V loses 9 bases at its end and J loses 4 bases; junction bases beyond the gene matches: 4. In the germline V gene, CDR1 corresponds to WSHSY and CDR2 to SAAADI. Spanning cysteine to phenylalanine, the CDR3 consists of 14 amino acids. Only CDR3 DNA remains: 42 bases, in frame from the first base. Synthetic TCR analog templates were spiked into each PCR so that absolute template abundance could be estimated from read counts. The immunoSEQ assay used bias-controlled V and J gene primers to amplify TCRbeta CDR3 regions from genomic DNA. Sequencing of rearranged TCRbeta segments was done at approximately 20X coverage. Under the source paper's analysis protocol: Clustering was used to correct sequencing errors, and CDR3s were annotated against IMGT to assign V, D and J genes. Out-of-frame and stop-codon sequences were excluded, and only productive TCRbeta rearrangements were used in downstream analyses. Clonality was calculated as one minus the Shannon entropy normalized by the log of the number of unique productive sequences. Fisher's exact test with Benjamini-Hochberg correction, using a cutoff of adjusted p below 0.01, was how clones that differed between time points or between blood and tumor were identified. What TCRdb holds here is the immuneACCESS table cut down to in-frame rearrangements. Part of the clones is not present; checked against another copy, under half of the missing clones reflect an unresolved V gene, and the others are unexplained. That table is the source of V, J and clone size, and D and trimming were worked out from the DNA. Here the sample has about 80,000 clones; around 90% occur a single time. The top ten constitute roughly 5.2% of the sample.

The sequence was obtained from a woman aged 70 to 79 with urothelial cancer. Here the sequenced sample was PBMCs, taken around atezolizumab (anti-PD-L1) treatment. The V and J genes are TRBV10-2 and TRBJ2-1; TRBD2 fits 12 bases in the junction. The CDR3 corresponds to CASQLAGGYNEQFF. In nucleotide form, the sequence is TGCGCCAGTCAACTAGCGGGGGGTTACAATGAGCAGTTCTTC.